This TCR beta chain stems from a study of blood T cells in healthy people across ages. Then a second PCR, running roughly 7 to 11 cycles, was carried out with a sample-barcoded 5' primer and a J-beta primer mix. TCRdb reanalysed the 5' RACE reads using MiXCR and keeps one entry per CDR3 protein. The sample holds 1 million or so distinct CDR3 sequences, 25% seen once. From germline, CDR1 is DFQATT and CDR2 SNEGSKA (reference sequence). This CDR3 comprises 10 residues. The V end was cut by 5 bases, the J end by 9 bases, with 8 bases between. This same sample was also part of a study on T cells of mothers and their children.

The sequenced material came from blood. The receptor was isolated from a girl aged 2-15 years in good health. This sequence joins TRBV20-1 and TRBJ2-1; D unclear. CDR3 nucleotide sequence: TGCAGTGCTTCCTATGGTGAGCAGTTCTTC. Amino acid sequence: CSASYGEQFF.